This passage covers 22 T cell receptor beta chains from one sample sequenced in a study of T cells after yellow fever vaccination. A single record per CDR3 protein comes from TCRdb applying MiXCR to the 5' RACE reads. Of about 580,000 distinct CDR3 sequences detected, about a sixth appear once; the ten largest clones hold roughly 17%. The sequencing used PBMCs, collected more than 4 days after the first yellow fever vaccination. The receptors derive from a man aged 18 to 29 who received the YFV17D yellow fever vaccine.

The CDR3 DNA follows: TGTGCCAGCAGCTTACCGTCGGGACAGGGGGCCCGGGAGACCCAGTACTTC. It specifies CASSLPSGQGARETQYF. This rearrangement joins TRBV5-5 to TRBJ2-5; 12 bases are shared with TRBD1. Per germline, CDR1 SGHKS and CDR2 YYEKEE (reference sequence). V was clipped by 2 bases and J by 5 bases; unmatched bases: 10. This CDR3 comprises 17 residues. Full variable domain (remainder filled in from reference TRBV5-5 and TRBJ2-5): DAGVTQSPTHLIKTRGQQVTLRCSPISGHKSVSWYQQVLGQGPQFIFQYYEKEERGRGNFPDRFSARQFPNYSSELNVNALLLGDSALYLCASSLPSGQGARETQYFGPGTRLLVL.

This clonotype came up a few times. This sequence joins TRBV11-1 and TRBJ1-6, with D tentatively TRBD1 (6 bases). CDR3 length equals 14 residues. Trimming pared 4 bases from V and 7 bases from J, leaving 11 bases between. Germline V gene sequence: CDR1 SGHAT, CDR2 FQDESV (reference sequence). Here the CDR3 reads CASSWTADNSPLHF. Written as DNA, the CDR3 is TGTGCCAGCAGCTGGACAGCGGACAATTCACCCCTCCACTTT.

The chain employs TRBV2 and TRBJ2-2; D is possibly TRBD1 (5 bases). V was cut by 7 bases and J by 5 bases, with 14 bases left in between. The germline V gene has CDR1 SNHLY and CDR2 FYNNEI. This CDR3 is 14 amino acids long. In DNA, the CDR3 is TGTGCCAGCAACCCCCAAGGGGCGACCGGGGAGCTGTTTTTT. Its translation is CASNPQGATGELFF.

This clonotype was recorded a few times. This rearrangement joins TRBV10-1 to TRBJ2-5, with TRBD2 matching 8 bases. Germline assignment: CDR1 WNHNN and CDR2 SYGVQD (reference sequence). The CDR3 spans 15 residues. J was trimmed by 6 bases and V by 8 bases; bases with no gene match: 14. The CDR3 nucleotides are TGCGCCAGCCCACCGGGGGGGGCGGTTCGAAAGACCCAGTACTTC. It codes for CASPPGGAVRKTQYF.

This clonotype was detected a few times. V is TRBV7-9 and J is TRBJ2-3, with a possible D match to TRBD1 (6 bases). The germline CDR1 and CDR2 sequences are SEHNR and FQNEAQ (reference sequence). The CDR3 is made up of 15 amino acids. Trimming removed 5 bases from V and 5 bases from J, with 17 bases in between. The CDR3 protein is CASSPRGQRRDTQYF. The CDR3 DNA is TGTGCCAGCAGCCCACGTGGACAGAGGAGAGATACGCAGTATTTT.

The genes are TRBV7-2 and TRBJ2-7; TRBD1 agrees at 8 bases. This CDR3 is built from 15 residues. In germline, CDR1 is SGHTA, CDR2 FQGNSA. After removal of 4 bases from V and 2 bases from J, the junction contained 7 bases not matched to a gene. The CDR3 is CASSYVDRETYEQYF. The CDR3 DNA reads TGTGCCAGCAGCTACGTGGACAGGGAGACCTACGAGCAGTACTTC.

The chain has TRBV7-9 and TRBJ1-2; no definite D call. V was trimmed by 5 bases and J by 5 bases, leaving 9 bases between them. CDR3 size: 12 residues. The germline V gene encodes CDR1 SEHNR and CDR2 FQNEAQ (reference sequence). CDR3 sequence (DNA): TGTGCCAGCAGCCTGGAAATGTATGGCTACACCTTC. Protein sequence: CASSLEMYGYTF. Variable domain in full (rest from reference TRBV7-9 and TRBJ1-2): DTGVSQNPRHKITKRGQNVTFRCDPISEHNRLYWYRQTLGQGPEFLTYFQNEAQLEKSRLLSDRFSAERPKGSFSTLEIQRTEQGDSAMYLCASSLEMYGYTFGSGTRLTVV.

J is TRBJ1-6 and V is TRBV5-1, with D hard to call. Trimming removed 2 bases from V and 6 bases from J, with 12 bases in between. The CDR3 spans 15 residues. Germline lookup yields CDR1 SGHRS and CDR2 YFSETQ. The CDR3 DNA sequence: TGCGCCAGCAGCTTTAACGGAGGAACTAATTCACCCCTCCACTTT. Its translation is CASSFNGGTNSPLHF.

This sequence joins TRBV29-1 and TRBJ1-5; a weak D match, TRBD1 (5 bases). This CDR3 has 13 amino acids. Germline V gene sequence: CDR1 SQVTM, CDR2 ANQGSEA. V was cut by 6 bases and J by 1 base, with 10 bases left in between. Here the CDR3 DNA reads TGCAGCGTCCAGGGAGGGAGCAATCAGCCCCAGCATTTT. This sequence encodes CSVQGGSNQPQHF. The full variable domain, with the rest looked up from reference TRBV29-1 and TRBJ1-5, is SAVISQKPSRDICQRGTSLTIQCQVDSQVTMMFWYRQQPGQSLTLIATANQGSEATYESGFVIDKFPISRPNLTFSTLTVSNMSPEDSSIYLCSVQGGSNQPQHFGDGTRLSIL.

The chain employs TRBV7-9 and TRBJ2-2; D uncertain. This CDR3 is 13 amino acids long. V was shortened by 2 bases and J by 7 bases, with 8 bases between the two germline ends. The V gene's germline CDR1 is SEHNR and CDR2 FQNEAQ (reference sequence). The CDR3 region has the DNA TGTGCCAGCAGCTTACGGGTAGTCGGGGAGCTGTTTTTT. This sequence encodes CASSLRVVGELFF.

Many counts were recorded for this clonotype. The V call is TRBV24-1, the J call TRBJ2-3, with D unclear. This CDR3 comprises 13 residues. V gave up 3 bases and J gave up 6 bases, with 9 bases separating them. The V gene's germline CDR1 is KGHDR and CDR2 SFDVKD. CDR3 in DNA: TGTGCCACCAGTGATCCGCCGCGGGATACGCAGTATTTT. Its protein product is CATSDPPRDTQYF.

The chain carries TRBV5-4 and TRBJ1-2; D is undetermined. This CDR3 has 14 amino acids. Trimming cost V 0 bases and J 4 bases, with 10 bases left between them. Germline V CDR1 and CDR2: SGHNT, YYREEE (reference sequence). The CDR3 loop is CASSLGRSSYGYTF. CDR3 sequence (DNA): TGTGCCAGCAGCTTGGGCAGGTCCTCCTATGGCTACACCTTC.

This clonotype was found many times. This chain's CDR3 is CAIRREGNQPQHF. The CDR3 DNA reads as TGTGCCATCAGGAGGGAGGGCAATCAGCCCCAGCATTTT. The gene calls are TRBV10-3 and TRBJ1-5; D gene unclear. The ends were cut back, 6 bases at V and 2 bases at J, with 8 bases in the middle. The germline gives CDR1 ENHRY, CDR2 SYGVKD. The CDR3 totals 13 residues.

V usage is TRBV27 and J usage is TRBJ1-5; 9 bases line up with TRBD1. The CDR3 runs to 16 residues. Unmatched junction bases numbered 4, after V lost 4 bases and J lost 0 bases. CDR1 MNHEY and CDR2 SMNVEV come from the germline V gene (reference sequence). This CDR3 is CASSSLDRGSNQPQHF. In DNA form, the CDR3 reads TGTGCCAGCAGTTCCCTGGACAGGGGTAGCAATCAGCCCCAGCATTTT.

This clonotype came up a few times. The rearrangement links TRBV7-2 to TRBJ2-3; TRBD2 matches at 10 bases. V was clipped by 0 bases and J by 0 bases; unmatched bases: 6. This CDR3 is 18 amino acids long. In germline, CDR1 is SGHTA, CDR2 FQGNSA. CDR3 sequence: CASSLASGGGLSTDTQYF. The CDR3 DNA sequence: TGTGCCAGCAGCTTAGCAAGCGGGGGGGGCCTTAGCACAGATACGCAGTATTTT.

This clonotype has just a few counts. This chain's CDR3 is CASSPTPGTYEQYF. The CDR3 nucleotides read TGTGCCAGCAGTCCCACACCAGGGACCTACGAGCAGTACTTC. The chain has TRBV6-1 and TRBJ2-7; a possible D gene is TRBD1 (5 bases). V lost 5 bases, J lost 2 bases, and 13 bases lay in between. The CDR3 totals 14 residues. Germline assignment: CDR1 MNHNS and CDR2 SASEGT.

The chain couples TRBV27 to TRBJ2-7, with 9 positions matching TRBD1. The V gene's germline CDR1 is MNHEY and CDR2 SMNVEV (reference sequence). The CDR3 is made up of 15 amino acids. The J segment lost 4 bases and the V segment lost 5 bases, leaving 9 bases of the junction unmatched. This CDR3 is CASSPGGTGRYEQYF. CDR3 bases: TGTGCCAGCAGTCCCGGGGGGACAGGGAGGTACGAGCAGTACTTC.

This clonotype came up a few times. The V and J genes are TRBV20-1 and TRBJ2-2; D is ambiguous. Trimming took 4 bases from V and 2 from J, leaving 8 bases between them. Germline V CDR1 and CDR2: DFQATT, SNEGSKA (reference sequence). The CDR3 sequence is 13 residues long. In DNA, the CDR3 is TGCAGTGCTATACCCCTTAACACCGGGGAGCTGTTTTTT. It yields the protein CSAIPLNTGELFF.

This rearrangement joins TRBV4-3 to TRBJ2-3; no clear D gene. The CDR3 spans 14 residues. V was trimmed by 0 bases and J by 2 bases, leaving 6 bases between them. Germline assignment: CDR1 LGHNA and CDR2 YSLEER. In DNA form, the CDR3 reads TGCGCCAGCAGCCAAGATAGCTTCACAGATACGCAGTATTTT. As protein: CASSQDSFTDTQYF.

In its sample, this clonotype was seen many times. This chain uses TRBV20-1 with TRBJ2-1, with D possibly TRBD2 on 6 matching bases. There are 13 residues in the CDR3. Between the trimmed V and J ends, which lost 0 bases and 8 bases, there was a span of 11 bases. Germline V CDR1 and CDR2: DFQATT, SNEGSKA (reference sequence). CDR3 residues: CSARDPAGYEQFF. The CDR3 DNA follows: TGCAGTGCTAGAGACCCCGCGGGGTATGAGCAGTTCTTC.

This clonotype was seen only once. The gene calls are TRBV6-2 or TRBV6-3 and TRBJ1-1, with D tentatively TRBD1 (6 bases). V lost 9 bases, J lost 0 bases, and 14 bases lay in between. CDR1 is MNHEY and CDR2 is SVGEGT in the germline V gene. The CDR3 covers 14 residues. The DNA for the CDR3 is TGTGCCAGTAAGAACAGGGTCCTGAACACTGAAGCTTTCTTT. Protein: CASKNRVLNTEAFF.

This clonotype has only a few counts. The V and J genes are TRBV4-2 and TRBJ2-7; D is ambiguous. This CDR3 contains 15 residues. Per germline, CDR1 LGHNA and CDR2 YNFKEQ. V lost 0 bases, J lost 2 bases, and 11 bases lay in between. The CDR3 protein is CASSQEIALAYEQYF. The CDR3 nucleotides read TGTGCCAGCAGCCAAGAGATAGCCCTCGCCTACGAGCAGTACTTC.